This T cell receptor (beta chain) was documented in a study of post-analysis software for immune sequencing data (dated by TCRdb to 2014 to 2015). About the full investigation: Disease courses on record covered relapsing-remitting, secondary progressive and progressive-relapsing multiple sclerosis, though some patients had no subtype annotation. Patient repertoires were compared against around twelve previously published healthy control repertoires from donors aged about 6 to 27 years. A subset of samples was prepared in parallel using single-end sample barcoding, then pooled and co-amplified after Illumina adapter ligation.

Library creation used PCR. Sequencing was performed on an Illumina HiSeq 2500. To reduce PCR and sequencing biases, unique molecular identifiers were incorporated into the TCR beta cDNA libraries. Per 1 to 10 million input T cells, roughly 0.5 million cDNA molecules were obtained, such that each molecule approximated one T cell. Patient libraries were prepared and sequenced with the same protocol used for the earlier healthy control dataset. Samples belonging to the same batch were prepared together, multiplexed and sequenced on a shared HiSeq lane. The paper's processing steps were these. Raw barcoded reads were processed with MIGEC, and single-read molecular identifier groups were discarded before consensus assembly and CDR3 extraction. VDJtools was used for post-analysis of the clonotype tables, with diversity normalized by down-sampling every dataset to the smallest sample size. To correct batch-related cross-sample contamination, repertoire overlap clustering matched CDR3 amino acid sequences but not nucleotide sequences. The public sequencing data were trimmed at Q25 with fastp and processed into clonotypes with MiXCR by TCRdb, which kept only in-frame beta chains. Each entry merges the rows of one CDR3 protein and shows their most common DNA and genes. The V and J calls were determined by TCRdb, not by the authors. The sample table records 400,000 to 500,000 distinct CDR3 sequences; approximately 42% of these occur just once. The ten largest clones add up to 6.5% to 8% of the sample.

According to the germline V gene (reference sequence), CDR1 reads LNHNV and CDR2 reads YYDKDF. V was cut back by 8 bases and J by 2 bases, leaving a gap of 11 bases between them. The CDR3 runs 13 amino acids, cysteine and phenylalanine included. Only the CDR3 DNA is retained, 39 bases long and in frame from the first base. Of note for this clonotype: There is no known antigen for this receptor. Per-nucleotide qualities are absent, and no much larger clonotype sits a single base away.

TCR beta repertoires were profiled from peripheral blood of 13 young patients with multiple sclerosis to demonstrate the VDJtools post-analysis software. The patients with multiple sclerosis were children and adolescents between about 6 and 15 years of age. General findings and caveats noted by the study authors: Normalized Chao1 diversity was significantly lower in multiple sclerosis patients than controls, suggesting substantial peripheral T-cell clonal expansion. The multiple sclerosis patient group was slightly younger than the control group. Roughly 5 TRBV segments, including TRBV5-6, TRBV5-1 and TRBV20-1, were significantly more frequent in patients than controls. Direct clustering with F measure revealed strong co-clustering of samples prepared in the same batch, which led to a batch-effect correction.

Sequencing was performed on blood. This TCR came from a girl aged 2-10 years with multiple sclerosis. The chain joins TRBV15 to TRBJ2-3; the best D guess is TRBD2, with 6 bases matching. The DNA is TGTGCCACCTCTACTAGCCTCACAGATACGCAGTATTTT. This codes for CATSTSLTDTQYF. With all but the CDR3 taken from the reference TRBV15 and TRBJ2-3 genes, the full variable domain is: DAMVIQNPRYQVTQFGKPVTLSCSQTLNHNVMYWYQQKSSQAPKLLFHYYDKDFNNEADTPDNFQSRRPNTSFCFLDIRSPGLGDTAMYLCATSTSLTDTQYFGPGTRLTVL.